Listed below are T cell receptor beta chains from one sample, sequenced in a study of T cell responses to AZD1222 COVID-19 vaccine. Some clones are missing from TCRdb's copy, which holds only in-frame ones; the method was immunoSEQ multiplex PCR. The sample carries around 130,000 clones, about 93% recorded once. The sample consisted of peripheral blood, taken on day 0 of AZD1222 vaccination. Receptors originate from an adult in good health. CDR3s include the opening cysteine and the closing phenylalanine or tryptophan. Fields, in order: clone size, D gene, V gene, J gene, CDR3 DNA, CDR3 protein. A D gene is named only where the DNA matches it firmly. Size is stated for part of the rows, as once, few or many counts, or as a class when the clone is expanded.

NA	TRBD2	TRBV7-2	TRBJ2-3	TGTGCCAGCAGCCCAGAGCGGGGGTTGACAGATACGCAGTATTTT	CASSPERGLTDTQYF
NA	NA	TRBV19	TRBJ1-4	TGTGCCAGTAGTACAAACAGGGAGCACGAAAAACTGTTTTTT	CASSTNREHEKLFF
NA	NA	TRBV9	TRBJ1-6	TGTGCCAGCAGCGTAGAAGGGAATAATTCACCCCTCCACTTT	CASSVEGNNSPLHF
NA	NA	TRBV2	TRBJ1-5	TGTGCCAGTCCGACCCTAAGTGAACTCGTTATCCATAGCAATCAGCCCCAGCATTTT	CASPTLSELVIHSNQPQHF
once	TRBD1	TRBV5-1	TRBJ1-2	TGCGCCAGCACCCTCTCGACCTTAGGACAGGACGTGGGCTACTTC	CASTLSTLGQDVGYF
NA	TRBD2	TRBV6-4	TRBJ2-2	TGTGCCAGCAGTGACTCGGCGGGGGGCGACACCGGGGAGCTGTTTTTT	CASSDSAGGDTGELFF
NA	TRBD2	TRBV9	TRBJ2-1	TGTGCCAGCAGCCCCTTTAGCGGGGGGGCCCAAAGTGAGCAGTTCTTC	CASSPFSGGAQSEQFF
NA	TRBD2	TRBV19	TRBJ2-5	TGTGCCAGTAGTATACCCAGGACTAGCGGTTTGGAGACCCAGTACTTC	CASSIPRTSGLETQYF
NA	NA	TRBV2	TRBJ2-1	TGTGCCAGCAGTGAAGCGCTTCTTTACTTCGGCGATGAGCAGTTCTTC	CASSEALLYFGDEQFF
NA	NA	TRBV29-1	TRBJ2-7	TGCAGTATAATCCCGGGGTCCGGAAACGAGCAGTACTTC	CSIIPGSGNEQYF
NA	NA	TRBV10-3	TRBJ1-1	TGTGCCATCAGCCCGGAACCAGGGAGCTGGACTGAAGCTTTCTTT	CAISPEPGSWTEAFF
NA	NA	TRBV5-4	TRBJ1-4	TGTGCCAGCAGCTTGGTAACAGATGAAAAACTGTTTTTT	CASSLVTDEKLFF
NA	TRBD1	TRBV7-8	TRBJ1-4	TGTGCCAGCAGTCAGGGGGTAGTGGAAAAACTGTTTTTT	CASSQGVVEKLFF
NA	NA	TRBV7-9	TRBJ1-1	TGTGCCAGCAGCCCAGTAGGGGGGAAGAGGACTGAAGCTTTCTTT	CASSPVGGKRTEAFF
NA	TRBD2	TRBV7-9	TRBJ2-7	TGTGCCAGCAGCACAGAGAGGGCTAGCGGGGACTACGAGCAGTACTTC	CASSTERASGDYEQYF
NA	NA	TRBV27	TRBJ2-2	TGTGCCAGCAGTTTCCGAGGACCCAACACCGGGGAGCTGTTTTTT	CASSFRGPNTGELFF
NA	NA	TRBV7-2	TRBJ2-5	TGTGCCAGCAGCTCTATCCAAGAGACCCAGTACTTC	CASSSIQETQYF
NA	NA	TRBV9	TRBJ1-1	TGTGCCAGCAGCGTAGATGGGTCTACTGAAGCTTTCTTT	CASSVDGSTEAFF
NA	NA	TRBV4-1	TRBJ1-2	TGCGCCAGCAGCCACCCCACGGACTATGGCTACACCTTC	CASSHPTDYGYTF
NA	TRBD1	TRBV4-1	TRBJ1-1	TGCGCCAGCAGCCAAGCGGCCGGCAGGGGGCATACTGAAGCTTTCTTT	CASSQAAGRGHTEAFF